These 6 T cell receptor beta chains were sequenced from one sample in a study of metastatic and nonmetastatic thyroid tumors. MiXCR re-clonotyped the PCR reads for TCRdb. This repertoire shows 15,000 to 25,000 clones, 37% found once; its top ten account for roughly 26%. All patients were treatment-naive before thyroid surgery. What was sequenced was tumor tissue. The receptors derive from a female donor with papillary thyroid cancer or a benign thyroid nodule (not recorded which). Some clones in this sample may be carry-over from other donors' samples.

There are a few counts of this clone. This chain uses TRBV24-1 with TRBJ1-1; no clear D gene. V shed 5 bases and J shed 4 bases, with 13 bases lying between them. The CDR3 is made up of 14 amino acids. Germline V gene lookup returns CDR1 KGHDR and CDR2 SFDVKD. The CDR3 DNA sequence: TGTGCCACCAGTGGAAAGGTTGGAGGCACTGAAGCTTTCTTT. Protein sequence: CATSGKVGGTEAFF.

DNA of the CDR3: TGCAGCGGTACCACCAGGGAGGACGGGGCCAACGTCCTGACTTTC. Translation: CSGTTREDGANVLTF. The chain links TRBV29-1 to TRBJ2-6; D might be TRBD2 (6 bases). The CDR3 totals 15 residues. Germline CDR1 SQVTM, CDR2 ANQGSEA. Trimming took 7 bases from V and 4 from J, leaving 17 bases between them.

The CDR3 coding sequence is TGCGCCAGCAGCCCGGAAGGGGAAAGGGAGCAGTACTTC. Amino acid sequence: CASSPEGEREQYF. The gene calls are TRBV5-1 and TRBJ2-7; D possibly corresponds to TRBD1 (5 bases). The germline V and J ends were trimmed by 4 bases and 7 bases, with 15 bases remaining between them. There are 13 residues in the CDR3. The germline V gene encodes CDR1 SGHRS and CDR2 YFSETQ.

The chain couples TRBV6-1 to TRBJ1-6, with 9 bases identical to TRBD1. This CDR3 region has 14 residues. The V gene end was trimmed by 5 bases and the J gene end by 10 bases; junction bases not matched to a gene: 6. Per the germline V gene, CDR1 is MNHNS and CDR2 is SASEGT. In DNA form, the CDR3 reads TGTGCCAGCAGTATAGGACAGGGGCGGTCACCCCTCCACTTT. This codes for CASSIGQGRSPLHF.

The genes are TRBV9 and TRBJ2-1, with TRBD2 matching over 8 bases. CDR3 length: 12 residues. CDR1 is SGDLS, CDR2 YYNGEE, per germline. With 7 bases clipped from V and 7 bases from J, the junction kept 4 bases outside the gene matches. The CDR3 spells CASGTRQNEQFF. In DNA, the CDR3 is TGTGCCAGCGGGACTAGACAGAATGAGCAGTTCTTC.

This clone was counted a single time. This rearrangement joins TRBV7-2 to TRBJ2-6, with unresolved D. Germline CDR1 and CDR2: SGHTA and FQGNSA. CDR3 length: 17 residues. V was shortened by 1 base and J by 0 bases, with 10 bases between the two germline ends. The CDR3: CASSLVALRSGANVLTF. In DNA, the CDR3 is TGTGCCAGCAGCTTAGTCGCCCTCCGCTCTGGGGCCAACGTCCTGACTTTC.